What follows are 26 T cell receptor beta chains derived from one specimen sequenced in a study of blood T cell repertoires in COVID-19. Assay: immunoSEQ multiplex PCR; the TCRdb copy retains only in-frame clones and omits some. Of around 160,000 clones in the sample, around 91% are singletons; the top ten hold around 15%. Sequencing used peripheral blood. These receptors all stem from a young man with COVID-19, enrolled during active disease.

This chain joins TRBV12-3 or TRBV12-4 and TRBJ2-7; no firm D call. CDR3 length: 13 residues. V was pared by 4 bases and J by 2 bases, with 9 bases between. The CDR3 protein is CASSWITAYEQYF. The DNA of the CDR3 is TGTGCCAGCAGTTGGATCACAGCCTACGAGCAGTACTTC.

This chain links TRBV5-6 with TRBJ1-1; 9 nucleotides line up with TRBD1. J gave up 3 bases and V 4 bases, and 4 bases lay outside the gene matches. Germline CDR1 SGHDT, CDR2 YYEEEE. The length of the CDR3 is 14 residues. The CDR3 sequence is CASSEGQGDTEAFF. The CDR3 region has the DNA TGTGCCAGCAGCGAGGGACAGGGAGACACTGAAGCTTTCTTT.

This rearrangement joins TRBV27 to TRBJ2-6; the match to TRBD1 covers 7 bases. Unmatched junction bases numbered 6, after V lost 4 bases and J lost 0 bases. From germline, CDR1 is MNHEY and CDR2 SMNVEV (reference sequence). The CDR3 has 17 residues. CDR3 DNA: TGTGCCAGCAGTTCACGACAGGGCGGCTCTGGGGCCAACGTCCTGACTTTC. This encodes CASSSRQGGSGANVLTF.

V and J are TRBV7-3 and TRBJ2-7; no firm D call. Germline CDR1 reads SGHTA; CDR2 reads FQGTGA. There are 15 residues in the CDR3. V lost 5 bases and J lost 0, with 14 bases in between. The CDR3 loop is CASSPLPGSSYEQYF. The CDR3 DNA reads TGTGCCAGCAGCCCCCTCCCCGGGTCCTCCTACGAGCAGTACTTC.

This clone was seen more than once but under ten times. At one boundary the junction diverges from the germline segment, which might be a read error. The rearrangement links TRBV15 to TRBJ1-4, with D perhaps matching TRBD1 (6 bases). CDR1 and CDR2 from the germline V gene are LNHNV and YYDKDF (reference sequence). The CDR3 consists of 14 residues. Here the CDR3 DNA reads TGTGCCACCAGCAGAGAGGGACATCGTGAAAAACTGCTTTTT. Encoded protein: CATSREGHREKLLF.

The chain carries TRBV5-1 and TRBJ1-2, with D possibly TRBD1 on 5 matching bases. Germline values: CDR1 SGHRS, CDR2 YFSETQ. The germline V and J ends were trimmed by 5 bases and 4 bases, with 15 bases remaining between them. The CDR3 has 14 amino acids. The CDR3, as DNA: TGCGCCAGCAGTCCTGGTAGGGGCGCCTATGGCTACACCTTC. Its translation is CASSPGRGAYGYTF. The full variable domain, with the rest looked up from reference TRBV5-1 and TRBJ1-2, is KAGVTQTPRYLIKTRGQQVTLSCSPISGHRSVSWYQQTPGQGLQFLFEYFSETQRNKGNFPGRFSGRQFSNSRSEMNVSTLELGDSALYLCASSPGRGAYGYTFGSGTRLTVV.

The V and J genes are TRBV7-9 and TRBJ2-2; 10 bases line up with TRBD1. The CDR3 extends over 14 amino acids. Germline CDR1 SEHNR, CDR2 FQNEAQ (reference sequence). J gave up 5 bases and V 8 bases, and 5 bases lay outside the gene matches. The CDR3 protein is CASPGTGATGELFF. CDR3 DNA sequence: TGTGCCAGCCCCGGGACAGGGGCAACCGGGGAGCTGTTTTTT.

This chain connects TRBV27 to TRBJ2-5; 9 bases align to TRBD1. Germline CDR1 reads MNHEY; CDR2 reads SMNVEV (reference sequence). Germline trimming cut 5 bases from V and 0 bases from J; bases unmatched to any gene: 4. The CDR3 runs 15 residues. This CDR3 is CASSMGQGYQETQYF. As DNA, the CDR3 is TGTGCCAGCAGTATGGGACAGGGCTACCAAGAGACCCAGTACTTC.

The chain combines TRBV25-1 with TRBJ2-3; possible D gene TRBD1, 6 bases. Trimming took off 6 bases at V and 5 bases at J, with 12 bases between the two ends. Looked up from germline, CDR1 is MGHDK and CDR2 is SYGVNS. This CDR3 comprises 13 residues. CDR3 loop: CASRTEQGDTQYF. The CDR3 coding sequence is TGTGCCAGCAGGACCGAACAGGGAGATACGCAGTATTTT.

The chain links TRBV6-5 to TRBJ2-3; D not certain. The CDR3 runs 15 residues. Germline CDR1 reads MNHEY; CDR2 reads SVGAGI. Trimming took off 2 bases at V and 4 bases at J, with 13 bases between the two ends. The CDR3 protein is CASSYTKAGADTQYF. The CDR3 nucleotides read TGTGCCAGCAGTTACACTAAGGCCGGCGCAGATACGCAGTATTTT.

This clone has a single count. The chain couples TRBV5-1 to TRBJ1-1, with 8 bases lining up with TRBD1. The germline gives CDR1 SGHRS, CDR2 YFSETQ. J gave up 5 bases and V 2 bases, and 8 bases lay outside the gene matches. This CDR3 is built from 15 residues. CDR3 in amino acids: CASSFRTGLTTEAFF. CDR3 nucleotides: TGCGCCAGCAGCTTCCGGACAGGGTTGACGACTGAAGCTTTCTTT.

This clone came up a few times. The rearrangement joins TRBV9 to TRBJ1-6, with D possibly being TRBD1 (5 bases). Germline V gives CDR1 SGDLS, CDR2 YYNGEE. The CDR3 sequence is 16 residues long. V lost 5 bases, J lost 0 bases, and 12 bases lay in between. The CDR3 region is CASSPGGSSYNSPLHF. CDR3 bases: TGTGCCAGCAGTCCTGGGGGGAGCTCCTATAATTCACCCCTCCACTTT.

This chain uses TRBV19 with TRBJ1-5, with TRBD1 matching 8 bases. After removal of 7 bases from V and 0 bases from J, the junction contained 14 bases not matched to a gene. CDR1 and CDR2 (germline): LNHDA, SQIVND (reference sequence). The CDR3 has 18 amino acids. In nucleotides, the CDR3 is TGTGCCAGTATGGAGACTCGGGACAGGACGTATAGCAATCAGCCCCAGCATTTT. Its translation is CASMETRDRTYSNQPQHF.

This clone occurred a few times. This rearrangement joins TRBV18 to TRBJ1-2; TRBD1 matches 8 bases. CDR1 is KGHSH and CDR2 is LQKENI in the germline V gene. The CDR3 totals 14 residues. V lost 3 bases, J lost 12 bases, and 12 bases stayed unmatched. The CDR3: CASSPSQGQGIDTF. In nucleotides, the CDR3 is TGTGCCAGCTCACCGAGCCAAGGACAGGGAATCGACACCTTC.

This chain joins TRBV6-5 and TRBJ2-7; 10 positions match TRBD2. CDR3 length: 15 residues. Losses at the gene ends were 0 bases for V and 3 bases for J; bases not matched to a gene: 2. Germline loops: CDR1 MNHEY, CDR2 SVGAGI. This CDR3 is CASSYSGLAIYEQYF. CDR3 DNA: TGTGCCAGCAGTTACTCGGGACTAGCGATCTACGAGCAGTACTTC.

In DNA form, the CDR3 reads TGTGCCAGCAGTGCCTACTCGCGGAGGGGCACAGATACGCAGTATTTT. Translating it yields CASSAYSRRGTDTQYF. V and J are TRBV6-1 and TRBJ2-3, with D possibly matching TRBD2 (6 bases). V shed 4 bases and J shed 1 base, with 15 bases lying between them. This CDR3 has 16 amino acids. CDR1 and CDR2 (germline): MNHNS, SASEGT.

V gene TRBV14 combines with J gene TRBJ2-7; 8 nucleotides agree with TRBD1. V lost 4 bases to trimming and J lost 3 bases; unmatched junction nucleotides: 5. Per the germline V gene, CDR1 is SGHDN and CDR2 is FVKESK. The CDR3 length is 14 residues. CDR3 sequence: CASSPRDRNYEQYF. The DNA of the CDR3 is TGTGCCAGCAGCCCCCGGGACAGGAACTACGAGCAGTACTTC.

The chain couples TRBV5-1 to TRBJ1-1, with a possible D match to TRBD1 (5 bases). Germline lookup yields CDR1 SGHRS and CDR2 YFSETQ. This CDR3 contains 16 residues. Trimming stripped 3 bases from V and 7 bases from J, with 22 bases between. The CDR3: CASSSFLFDRSREAFF. For the CDR3, the DNA is TGCGCCAGCAGCTCGTTTTTATTTGACAGATCCCGTGAAGCTTTCTTT.

This clone was picked up a small number of times. The V call is TRBV7-2, the J call TRBJ2-7; perhaps TRBD2 as D (5 bases). Germline CDR1 reads SGHTA; CDR2 reads FQGNSA. This CDR3 region has 14 residues. V lost 4 bases, J lost 4 bases, and 14 bases lay in between. This CDR3 reads CASSSIRGRYEQYF. CDR3 nucleotides: TGTGCCAGCAGCTCTATTCGGGGTCGATACGAGCAGTACTTC.

The chain combines TRBV6-5 with TRBJ1-3; 11 nucleotides match TRBD1. The junction had 7 bases not matched to a gene; V was cut back by 9 bases and J by 3 bases. Germline CDR1 reads MNHEY; CDR2 reads SVGAGI. CDR3 length: 15 residues. Written as DNA, the CDR3 is TGTGCCAGTTTGGGACAGGGGGTTAATGGAAACACCATATATTTT. Translating it yields CASLGQGVNGNTIYF.

The V gene is TRBV2, the J gene TRBJ2-7; 9 nucleotides line up with TRBD1. Losses at the gene ends were 10 bases for V and 4 bases for J; bases not matched to a gene: 11. This CDR3 is 14 amino acids long. Germline CDR1 and CDR2: SNHLY and FYNNEI. The CDR3 loop reads CAIVPGQGAYEQYF. The CDR3 DNA is TGTGCCATCGTACCGGGACAGGGTGCTTACGAGCAGTACTTC.

This clone was picked up one time. V gene TRBV24-1 combines with J gene TRBJ1-2, with a tentative D call TRBD1 (5 bases). Germline CDR1 is KGHDR and CDR2 is SFDVKD. This CDR3 contains 13 residues. The germline V and J ends were trimmed by 1 base and 4 bases, with 6 bases remaining between them. CDR3 residues: CATSDFQGYGYTF. The CDR3 DNA follows: TGTGCCACCAGTGATTTTCAGGGCTATGGCTACACCTTC.

This chain connects TRBV19 to TRBJ2-1; possible D gene TRBD2, 7 bases. This CDR3 spans 13 amino acids. Germline CDR1 is LNHDA and CDR2 is SQIVND (reference sequence). V lost 1 base and J 9 bases, leaving 10 bases between the germline ends. CDR3: CASSIVGGLEQFF. The DNA for the CDR3 is TGTGCCAGTAGTATAGTGGGGGGGCTTGAGCAGTTCTTC.

This clone was counted a single time. This chain uses TRBV28 with TRBJ2-7, with 10 bases that match TRBD2. Germline V gives CDR1 MDHEN, CDR2 SYDVKM. J lost 2 bases, V lost 2 bases, and 3 bases had no gene match. CDR3 length: 15 residues. The CDR3 spells CASSLGLAETYEQYF. The CDR3, as DNA: TGTGCCAGCAGTTTAGGACTAGCGGAGACCTACGAGCAGTACTTC.

The chain combines TRBV7-9 with TRBJ2-1; possible D gene TRBD2, 7 bases. The length of the CDR3 is 16 residues. Germline values: CDR1 SEHNR, CDR2 FQNEAQ (reference sequence). Between the trimmed V and J ends, which lost 0 bases and 15 bases, there was a span of 24 bases. CDR3 DNA sequence: TGTGCCAGCAGCTTAGCGCTGCAGGGAGGGGGGTCGCATCGGTTCTTC. This codes for CASSLALQGGGSHRFF.

This sequence joins TRBV19 and TRBJ2-7; 11 nucleotides match TRBD2. Germline CDR1 is LNHDA and CDR2 is SQIVND (reference sequence). The CDR3 length is 15 residues. Trimming at V came to 5 bases and at J to 1 base, leaving 4 bases not matched to a gene. CDR3 residues: CASSASSGRSYEQYF. The CDR3 DNA reads as TGTGCCAGTAGTGCCTCTAGCGGGAGGTCCTACGAGCAGTACTTC.